This T cell receptor (beta chain) was sequenced for a study of memory CD4+ T cells and cytomegalovirus serostatus. Study-level information: Of the healthy Belgian adults, under 10 were CMV seropositive and more than 20 seronegative.

The germline V gene has CDR1 LNHNV and CDR2 YYDKDF (reference sequence). V lost 2 bases and J lost 2, with 11 bases in between. The CDR3 has 15 residues. This table comes from immunoSEQ multiplex PCR, and its TCRdb copy is limited to in-frame clones, with some not included. The table shows about 41,000 clones, with around 79% occurring only once. The sample holds a few counts of this clone. The sort gate was single viable CD3+CD4+CD8-CD45RO+ cells for memory CD4+ T cells. The receptor comes from an adult in good health and CMV-seronegative. Sequences were obtained from memory CD4+ T cells from blood. The rearrangement joins TRBV15 to TRBJ2-3; D is possibly TRBD1 (6 bases). The CDR3 coding sequence is TGTGCCACCAGCAGACCAGGGGACCTCACAGATACGCAGTATTTT. Its protein product is CATSRPGDLTDTQYF. Looking up the rest from reference TRBV15 and TRBJ2-3 gives the full variable domain: DAMVIQNPRYQVTQFGKPVTLSCSQTLNHNVMYWYQQKSSQAPKLLFHYYDKDFNNEADTPDNFQSRRPNTSFCFLDIRSPGLGDTAMYLCATSRPGDLTDTQYFGPGTRLTVL.